This T cell receptor beta chain was sequenced for a study of Tregs in tolerant kidney transplant recipients. Regarding the study as a whole: Biological reproducibility was not directly addressed, but technical replication error appeared minimal.

As regards this clone: The antigen is undetermined.

Assay: immunoSEQ multiplex PCR; the TCRdb copy retains only in-frame clones and omits some. The table lists 80,000 or so clones, roughly 91% of them singletons. Trimming left V 0 bases short and J 0 bases short, with 8 bases between. Germline CDR1 SGHRS, CDR2 YFSETQ. The CDR3 has 15 amino acids. Mixed chimerism was transient after nonmyeloablative marrow transplants from related graft donors. Sequenced here: CD4+ T cells from blood (PBMCs), sampled 24 months after the transplant. The chain recombines TRBV5-1 with TRBJ2-3; D is undetermined. The receptor was derived from a human patient who received a combined kidney and bone marrow transplant. The graft donor may be the source of some T cells. The CDR3, as DNA: TGCGCCAGCAGCTTGGGGTTACTCAGCACAGATACGCAGTATTTT. Residues: CASSLGLLSTDTQYF.